The T cell receptor (beta chain) described here comes from a study of neoadjuvant nivolumab and ipilimumab in lung cancer. Findings and caveats of the study: Resected-tumor TCR richness correlated positively with pretherapy blood richness.

The repertoire was sequenced with immunoSEQ multiplex PCR; TCRdb's copy has only in-frame clones and lacks some. The sample contains fewer than 40,000 clones, less than 95% of which appear only once. As regards this clone: Its antigen is currently unknown.

The sequenced sample was peripheral blood, obtained after neoadjuvant nivolumab, alone or with ipilimumab, at or shortly before surgery. The receptor comes from an adult with non-small cell lung cancer.

CDR3 sequence reads: CASSQWSGTQAFF. The DNA of the CDR3 is TGTGCCAGCAGCCAATGGTCCGGGACACAAGCTTTCTTT. The chain combines TRBV14 with TRBJ1-1; TRBD1 might be the D (6 bases). Germline values: CDR1 SGHDN, CDR2 FVKESK. V was clipped by 2 bases and J by 9 bases, with 13 bases between them. There are 13 residues in the CDR3.